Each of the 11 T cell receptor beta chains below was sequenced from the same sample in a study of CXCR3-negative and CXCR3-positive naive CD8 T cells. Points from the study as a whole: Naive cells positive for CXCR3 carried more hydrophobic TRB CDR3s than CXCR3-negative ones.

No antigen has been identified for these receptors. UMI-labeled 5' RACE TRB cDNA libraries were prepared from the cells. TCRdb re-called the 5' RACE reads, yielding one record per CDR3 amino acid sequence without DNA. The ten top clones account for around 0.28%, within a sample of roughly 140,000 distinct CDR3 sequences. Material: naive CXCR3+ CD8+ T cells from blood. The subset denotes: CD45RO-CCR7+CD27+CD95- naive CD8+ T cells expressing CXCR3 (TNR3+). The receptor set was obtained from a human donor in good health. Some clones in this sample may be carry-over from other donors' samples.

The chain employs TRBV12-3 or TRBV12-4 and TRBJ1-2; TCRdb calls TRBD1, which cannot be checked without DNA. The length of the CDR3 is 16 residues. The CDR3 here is CASSLVLKGGAYGYTF.

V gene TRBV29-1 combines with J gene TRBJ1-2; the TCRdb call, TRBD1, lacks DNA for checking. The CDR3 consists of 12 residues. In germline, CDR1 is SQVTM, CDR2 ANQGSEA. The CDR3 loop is CSVEGGTYGYTF.

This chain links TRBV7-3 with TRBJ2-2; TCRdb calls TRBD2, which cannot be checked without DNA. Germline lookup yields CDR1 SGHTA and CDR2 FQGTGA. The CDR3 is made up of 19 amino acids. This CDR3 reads CASSPRNVGPSDYTGELFF.

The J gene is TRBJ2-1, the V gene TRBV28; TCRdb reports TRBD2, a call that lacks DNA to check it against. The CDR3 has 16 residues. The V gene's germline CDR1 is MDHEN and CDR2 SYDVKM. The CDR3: CASSLIGLAGHNEQFF.

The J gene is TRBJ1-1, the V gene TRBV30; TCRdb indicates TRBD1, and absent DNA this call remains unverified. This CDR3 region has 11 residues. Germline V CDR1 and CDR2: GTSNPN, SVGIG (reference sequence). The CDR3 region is CAWRTGAEAFF. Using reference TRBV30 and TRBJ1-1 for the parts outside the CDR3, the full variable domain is SQTIHQWPATLVQPVGSPLSLECTVEGTSNPNLYWYRQAAGRGLQLLFYSVGIGQISSEVPQNLSASRPQDRQFILSSKKLLLSDSGFYLCAWRTGAEAFFGQGTRLTVV.

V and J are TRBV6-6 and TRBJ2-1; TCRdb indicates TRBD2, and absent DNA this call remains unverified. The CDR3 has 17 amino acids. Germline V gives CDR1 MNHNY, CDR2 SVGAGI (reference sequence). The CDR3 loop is CAISVGPTSGSNNEQFF.

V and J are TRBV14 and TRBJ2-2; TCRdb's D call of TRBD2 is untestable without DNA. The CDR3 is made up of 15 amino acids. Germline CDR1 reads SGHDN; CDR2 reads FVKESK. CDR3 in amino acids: CASGLVAGAGGELFF.

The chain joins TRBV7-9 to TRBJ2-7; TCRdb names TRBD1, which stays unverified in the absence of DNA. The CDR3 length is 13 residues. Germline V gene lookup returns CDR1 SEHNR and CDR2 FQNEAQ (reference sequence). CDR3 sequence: CASSNQGSYEQYF. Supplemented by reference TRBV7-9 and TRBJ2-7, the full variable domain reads DTGVSQNPRHKITKRGQNVTFRCDPISEHNRLYWYRQTLGQGPEFLTYFQNEAQLEKSRLLSDRFSAERPKGSFSTLEIQRTEQGDSAMYLCASSNQGSYEQYFGPGTRLTVT.

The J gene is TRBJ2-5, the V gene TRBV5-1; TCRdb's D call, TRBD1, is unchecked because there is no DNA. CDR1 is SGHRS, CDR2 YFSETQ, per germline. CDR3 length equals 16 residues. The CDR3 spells CASSFHLDRTTRHKYF. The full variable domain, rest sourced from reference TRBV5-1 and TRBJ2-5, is KAGVTQTPRYLIKTRGQQVTLSCSPISGHRSVSWYQQTPGQGLQFLFEYFSETQRNKGNFPGRFSGRQFSNSRSEMNVSTLELGDSALYLCASSFHLDRTTRHKYFGPGTRLLVL.

CDR3 residues: CASSPPSTNEQFF. This rearrangement joins TRBV18 to TRBJ2-1. The CDR3 runs to 13 residues. Germline CDR1 and CDR2: KGHSH and LQKENI.

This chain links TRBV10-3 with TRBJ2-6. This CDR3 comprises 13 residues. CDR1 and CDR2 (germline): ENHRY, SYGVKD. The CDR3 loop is CAISDSGAGVLTF.